This TCR beta chain was captured by sequencing in a study of blood T cell repertoires in COVID-19. Study-wide background: Samples representing acute and convalescent COVID-19 were sourced from the United States, Italy and Spain. The analysed material was cDNA or gDNA that came from T cells, B-cell-depleted T cells, or PBMCs.

Germline-derived CDR1 and CDR2 are SGHTA and FQGNSA. The CDR3 is made up of 14 amino acids. Between the trimmed V and J ends, which lost 5 bases and 3 bases, there was a span of 12 bases. TCRdb's table, derived via immunoSEQ multiplex PCR, lists solely in-frame clones and lacks some. The sample shows approximately 24,000 clones, more than 65% of them seen only once. The J gene is TRBJ2-3, the V gene TRBV7-2, with D unresolved. The clonotype comes from a human donor in a cohort sampled during active COVID-19. Sequencing was carried out using peripheral blood. The CDR3 loop is CASSLGLATDTQYF. CDR3 DNA: TGTGCCAGCAGCCTGGGCTTGGCGACAGATACGCAGTATTTT.